This T cell receptor beta chain was identified during a study of beta chain features in type 1 diabetes. Overall study results and limits: It was among patients, rather than healthy donors, that naive, central memory and Treg TCRB repertoires appeared more similar.

This clone has only a few counts. The antigen is unknown. Since all of the isolated RNA was reverse transcribed, expressed TCRB transcripts were what got sequenced. Method: immunoSEQ multiplex PCR; TCRdb's copy keeps in-frame clones and lacks some. The sample has 680,000 or so clones; 15% to 17% are singletons. This CDR3 has 14 amino acids. Germline V gene data show CDR1 as SGHAT and CDR2 as FQNNGV. The V end was cut by 5 bases, the J end by 0 bases, with 8 bases between. Blood was drawn once from each donor into heparinised tubes. The draws averaged roughly 120 mL. The sample comprised naive CD4+ T cells from blood. This receptor was taken from a man aged 18 to 29 in good health. This rearrangement joins TRBV11-2 to TRBJ2-1; D unclear. The CDR3 sequence: CASSQSSSYNEQFF. The CDR3 DNA follows: TGTGCCAGCAGCCAATCGAGCTCCTACAATGAGCAGTTCTTC.